The source of this T cell receptor (beta chain) is a study of Graves' ophthalmopathy and Graves' hyperthyroidism. The CDR3 consists of 15 residues. Germline CDR1 SGHTA, CDR2 FQGNSA. Trimming took 6 bases from V and 5 from J; bases not matched to a gene: 7. Scientists amplified the TCR beta CDR3 regions from RNA transcripts. RT-PCR with HTBI primers came first, then second-round multiplex PCR. MiXCR, run by TCRdb on the multiplex PCR reads, gives a single entry per CDR3 protein. The data show 600,000 to 700,000 distinct CDR3 sequences, under 50% seen once. This TCR was sampled from an adult man with Graves' ophthalmopathy. This chain connects TRBV7-2 to TRBJ2-1, with 10 positions matching TRBD1. The sequencing sample was made of peripheral blood. CDR3 nucleotides: TGTGCCAGCAGGACAGGGGGCGGGAGTAACAATGAGCAGTTCTTC. It codes for CASRTGGGSNNEQFF.